The rows below give T cell receptor beta chains drawn from one sample of a study of blood T cell repertoires in COVID-19. Measured with immunoSEQ multiplex PCR; TCRdb has only the in-frame clones, and not every one. The data show fewer than 400,000 clones, with about 87% seen just once and 5% held by the top ten. The material sequenced was PBMCs or T cells enriched from blood (not recorded which). These receptors were collected from a man aged 25 to 45 who had recovered from COVID-19. CDR3s include the opening cysteine and the closing phenylalanine or tryptophan. A D gene is named only where the DNA matches it firmly. Not all rows give a size; the values are once, few, many and, for expanded clones, a class.

abundance,v_gene,j_gene,d_gene,len,CDR3aa,CDR3nt
.,TRBV9,TRBJ2-7,.,14,CASSVEVAPREQYF,TGTGCCAGCAGCGTAGAAGTAGCGCCCCGCGAGCAGTACTTC
few,TRBV29-1,TRBJ1-2,TRBD1,13,CSVEEHRGYGYTF,TGCAGCGTTGAAGAGCACAGGGGCTATGGCTACACCTTC
.,TRBV4-2,TRBJ2-1,.,19,CASSQGESGDWLWKDEQFF,TGTGCCAGCAGCCAAGGGGAGTCCGGGGACTGGCTTTGGAAGGATGAGCAGTTCTTC
once,TRBV10-3,TRBJ2-5,TRBD1,15,CAISESRQGGETQYF,TGTGCCATCAGTGAGTCGCGACAGGGTGGGGAGACCCAGTACTTC
.,TRBV11-2,TRBJ1-6,TRBD1,17,CASSRTGGRSYNSPLHF,TGTGCCAGCAGCCGGACAGGGGGAAGGTCCTATAATTCACCCCTCCACTTT
few,TRBV10-3,TRBJ1-6,TRBD1,14,CAIWTGNYNSPLHF,TGTGCCATTTGGACAGGGAATTATAATTCACCCCTCCACTTT
.,TRBV9,TRBJ2-5,TRBD1,15,CASSLGQAVAETQYF,TGTGCCAGCAGCCTCGGACAGGCGGTAGCAGAGACCCAGTACTTC
.,TRBV6-4,TRBJ2-2,.,16,CASSPARTLNTGELFF,TGTGCCAGCAGTCCGGCTCGGACACTTAACACCGGGGAGCTGTTTTTT
.,TRBV11-3,TRBJ2-1,TRBD2,15,CASSVLAGVHNEQFF,TGTGCCAGCAGCGTACTAGCGGGGGTACACAATGAGCAGTTCTTC
.,TRBV5-1,TRBJ1-3,.,14,CASSRSSQGNTIYF,TGCGCCAGCAGCCGATCGTCCCAGGGAAACACCATATATTTT